The rows below give T cell receptor beta chains drawn from one sample of a study of blood T cell repertoires in COVID-19. Method: immunoSEQ multiplex PCR; TCRdb's copy keeps in-frame clones and lacks some. Of around 330,000 clones detected, about nine tenths appear once; the ten largest clones hold about 5%. The sample comprised PBMCs or T cells enriched from blood (not recorded which). These receptors all stem from a man aged 55 to 70 who had recovered from COVID-19. Each CDR3 is given with its conserved first and last residue. The D gene is left open where the match is weak. The size field is filled for only some rows; it gives once, few, many or a size class.

TRBV7-2	TRBJ2-5	-	-	CASSEQGTQYF	TGTGCCAGCAGCGAACAGGGGACCCAGTACTTC
TRBV28	TRBJ1-6	-	TRBD1	CASVRAGQGRIPLHF	TGTGCCAGCGTTCGCGCCGGACAGGGAAGGATCCCCCTCCACTTT
TRBV5-4	TRBJ2-2	once	-	CASSLDSHNTGELFF	TGTGCCAGCAGCCTCGACAGCCACAACACCGGGGAGCTGTTTTTT
TRBV6-6	TRBJ2-2	-	TRBD1	CASSSTGMGTGELFF	TGTGCCAGCAGTTCGACAGGGATGGGCACCGGGGAGCTGTTTTTT
TRBV19	TRBJ1-3	few	TRBD1	CASSRDRRNSGNTIYF	TGTGCCAGTAGTCGGGACAGGCGAAACTCTGGAAACACCATATATTTT
TRBV3-1/TRBV3-2	TRBJ2-1	-	-	CASSQTTNNEQFF	TGTGCCAGCAGCCAGACTACAAACAATGAGCAGTTCTTC
TRBV6-2/TRBV6-3	TRBJ2-5	-	-	CASSYHVGGQETQYF	TGTGCCAGCAGTTACCATGTCGGAGGACAAGAGACCCAGTACTTC
TRBV7-3	TRBJ2-5	once	TRBD2	CASSLGLAIQETQYF	TGTGCCAGCAGCTTAGGACTAGCAATCCAAGAGACCCAGTACTTC
TRBV2	TRBJ1-1	-	-	CASTDPGSSEAFF	TGTGCCAGCACGGACCCCGGGAGTTCTGAAGCTTTCTTT
TRBV19	TRBJ1-5	-	-	CASSKGSNQPQHF	TGTGCCAGTAGTAAGGGGAGCAATCAGCCCCAGCATTTT
TRBV6-2/TRBV6-3	TRBJ2-4	-	-	CASSYSTGREGLAKNIQYF	TGTGCCAGCAGTTACTCGACGGGTCGGGAAGGCTTGGCCAAAAACATTCAGTACTTC
TRBV11-2	TRBJ2-7	few	-	CASSRPEMSGEQYF	TGTGCCAGCAGCAGGCCCGAGATGAGCGGCGAGCAGTACTTC
TRBV11-2	TRBJ1-2	-	-	CASSKGVGGYTF	TGTGCCAGCAGCAAGGGGGTGGGTGGCTACACCTTC
TRBV30	TRBJ2-1	-	-	CAWSGGAYNEQFF	TGTGCCTGGAGTGGGGGGGCCTACAATGAGCAGTTCTTC
TRBV6-7	TRBJ1-6	-	-	CASSYSWPGRTYNSPLHF	TGTGCCAGCAGTTACTCGTGGCCCGGCAGGACCTATAATTCACCCCTCCACTTT
TRBV7-2	TRBJ2-7	-	TRBD2	CASSRTSDSYEQYF	TGTGCCAGCAGCCGGACTAGCGACTCCTACGAGCAGTACTTC
TRBV19	TRBJ1-2	-	-	CASSIRVVMEAIGYTF	TGTGCCAGTAGTATACGAGTAGTAATGGAGGCAATCGGCTACACCTTC
TRBV7-3	TRBJ1-2	once	TRBD1	CASSADRGSNSYGYTF	TGTGCCAGCAGCGCGGACAGGGGCTCCAATTCCTATGGCTACACCTTC
TRBV7-3	TRBJ1-2	-	TRBD1	CASSFTGVGGYTF	TGTGCCAGCAGCTTTACAGGGGTGGGTGGCTACACCTTC
TRBV5-8	TRBJ2-1	-	-	CASSLGDNPSYNEQFF	TGTGCCAGCAGCTTGGGGGACAACCCCTCCTACAATGAGCAGTTCTTC
TRBV12-3/TRBV12-4	TRBJ1-2	-	-	CASSANSGGYTF	TGTGCCAGCAGTGCAAACAGTGGTGGCTACACCTTC
TRBV5-1	TRBJ2-2	-	-	CASSPGLNTGELFF	TGCGCCAGCAGCCCAGGCCTGAACACCGGGGAGCTGTTTTTT
TRBV10-3	TRBJ2-7	-	TRBD1	CAISDGTVSFYEQYF	TGTGCCATCAGTGACGGGACAGTTTCTTTCTACGAGCAGTACTTC
TRBV12-1	TRBJ1-1	-	-	CASSFGDRGLNTEAFF	TGTGCCAGCAGCTTTGGAGACAGGGGCCTGAACACTGAAGCTTTCTTT
TRBV28	TRBJ2-7	-	TRBD2	CASSSSGSALYEQYF	TGTGCCAGCAGTTCTAGCGGGAGTGCCCTCTACGAGCAGTACTTC
TRBV20-1	TRBJ1-1	-	-	CSASRGLDSGAFF	TGCAGTGCTAGTCGGGGTTTGGACAGTGGAGCTTTCTTT
TRBV28	TRBJ1-6	-	-	CASTPLRGQTLHF	TGTGCCAGCACTCCGTTAAGGGGACAAACCCTCCACTTT
TRBV5-8	TRBJ2-5	-	TRBD1	CASSSNRGLGEETQYF	TGTGCCAGCAGCTCGAACAGGGGGCTCGGGGAAGAGACCCAGTACTTC
TRBV2	TRBJ1-2	-	TRBD1	CAGRTGGGYGYTF	TGTGCCGGACGGACAGGGGGGGGCTATGGCTACACCTTC
TRBV28	TRBJ2-7	-	TRBD1	CASSSIDRGAYEQYF	TGTGCCAGCAGCTCCATTGACAGGGGTGCCTACGAGCAGTACTTC
TRBV5-4	TRBJ1-6	-	TRBD1	CAGQTGTGGAISNSPLHF	TGTGCCGGACAGACCGGGACAGGGGGCGCGATTAGTAATTCACCCCTCCACTTT
TRBV28	TRBJ1-2	-	-	CASSSRDTADYGYTF	TGTGCCAGCAGTTCCCGGGACACAGCTGACTATGGCTACACCTTC
TRBV28	TRBJ1-5	-	TRBD1	CASSPNDRGDQPQHF	TGTGCCAGCAGTCCAAACGACAGGGGGGATCAGCCCCAGCATTTT
TRBV18	TRBJ2-7	few	TRBD2	CASSRGVAGVLEQYF	TGTGCCAGCTCAAGAGGGGTAGCGGGAGTTCTCGAGCAGTACTTC
TRBV7-2	TRBJ2-3	-	-	CASSDSLAPTDTQYF	TGTGCCAGCAGCGACTCTCTAGCGCCCACAGATACGCAGTATTTT